Listed below are T cell receptor beta chains from one sample, sequenced in a study of cytomegalovirus exposure and HLA in healthy donors. Profiling relied on immunoSEQ multiplex PCR, and the TCRdb table lists in-frame clones only, not all of them. Seen here are roughly 180,000 clones, over 80% observed once, and the top ten hold about 1.3%. The specimen sequenced was PBMCs. The receptors here all came from a girl aged 5 to 17 in good health and CMV-seropositive. Each CDR3 is given without its conserved first and last residue. A D gene is named only where the DNA matches it firmly.

D gene: TRBD1
V gene: TRBV9
J gene: TRBJ2-3
CDR3 length: 16
CDR3 protein: ASSETGTGSLGTDTQY

D gene: TRBD2
V gene: TRBV7-2
J gene: TRBJ2-3
CDR3 length: 17
CDR3 protein: ASSTGRGLAGGRTDTQY

D gene: NA
V gene: TRBV5-4
J gene: TRBJ2-7
CDR3 length: 11
CDR3 protein: ASSLAQGYEQY

D gene: NA
V gene: TRBV5-6
J gene: TRBJ2-7
CDR3 length: 10
CDR3 protein: ASSLPTYEQY

D gene: NA
V gene: TRBV6-6
J gene: TRBJ1-1
CDR3 length: 11
CDR3 protein: ASSPAGPTEAF

D gene: TRBD1
V gene: TRBV11-3
J gene: TRBJ2-3
CDR3 length: 13
CDR3 protein: ASSPRDRGGETQY

D gene: TRBD1
V gene: TRBV28
J gene: TRBJ1-1
CDR3 length: 20
CDR3 protein: ASSPQKYGKSVRGTANTEAF

D gene: TRBD1
V gene: TRBV27
J gene: TRBJ1-3
CDR3 length: 14
CDR3 protein: ASSLLGQGAGNTIY

D gene: NA
V gene: TRBV5-1
J gene: TRBJ2-3
CDR3 length: 11
CDR3 protein: ASSPLSEGTQY

D gene: TRBD1
V gene: TRBV4-2
J gene: TRBJ1-1
CDR3 length: 13
CDR3 protein: ASSLGDRGGGEAF

D gene: NA
V gene: TRBV5-1
J gene: TRBJ2-2
CDR3 length: 13
CDR3 protein: ASGREGANTGELF

D gene: NA
V gene: TRBV27
J gene: TRBJ2-7
CDR3 length: 14
CDR3 protein: ASSLRAWQGMYEQY